These 6 T cell receptor beta chains originate from one sample sequenced in a study of siplizumab effects on memory and regulatory T cells. The assay was immunoSEQ multiplex PCR, and TCRdb's table has in-frame clones only and misses some. Among approximately 98,000 clones listed, about 93% were seen once. Sequencing was performed on non-Treg CD4+ T cells sorted from blood. The receptors stem from a human donor in good health.

This rearrangement joins TRBV18 to TRBJ2-2; 7 nucleotides align to TRBD1. The CDR3 totals 14 residues. Germline lookup yields CDR1 KGHSH and CDR2 LQKENI. J gave up 1 base and V 5 bases, and 1 base lay outside the gene matches. The CDR3 is CASSDRVNTGELFF. The CDR3 DNA sequence: TGTGCCAGCTCAGACAGGGTGAACACCGGGGAGCTGTTTTTT.

The genes are TRBV11-2 and TRBJ2-7, with 7 bases matching TRBD2. The ends lost 5 bases at V and 0 bases at J; junction bases unmatched: 10. CDR3 length equals 16 residues. Germline CDR1 is SGHAT and CDR2 is FQNNGV. The CDR3 loop reads CASSPMGLAGSYEQYF. For the CDR3, the DNA is TGTGCCAGCAGCCCAATGGGCTTAGCGGGCTCCTACGAGCAGTACTTC.

V gene TRBV6-6 combines with J gene TRBJ2-2; no definite D call. The CDR3 length is 15 residues. V lost 0 bases and J 4 bases, leaving 9 bases between the germline ends. Germline values: CDR1 MNHNY, CDR2 SVGAGI (reference sequence). CDR3 protein: CASSYSAPITGELFF. Written as DNA, the CDR3 is TGTGCCAGCAGTTACTCGGCCCCAATCACCGGGGAGCTGTTTTTT.

The V gene is TRBV7-2, the J gene TRBJ1-1; D unclear. This CDR3 is 14 amino acids long. Germline V gene lookup returns CDR1 SGHTA and CDR2 FQGNSA. V gave up 4 bases and J gave up 1 base, with 10 bases separating them. The CDR3 nucleotides are TGTGCCAGCAGCTCGCAGCTAAGGAACACTGAAGCTTTCTTT. It translates to CASSSQLRNTEAFF.

The chain has TRBV5-4 and TRBJ2-2; 7 nucleotides line up with TRBD1. This CDR3 has 16 residues. The V and J ends lost 3 bases and 3 bases, in that order; junction bases with no gene match: 8. Looked up from germline, CDR1 is SGHNT and CDR2 is YYREEE (reference sequence). Written as DNA, the CDR3 is TGTGCCAGCAGCTCACCCGGGACAGAAGACACCGGGGAGCTGTTTTTT. Its translation: CASSSPGTEDTGELFF.

The V and J genes are TRBV27 and TRBJ2-3, with 10 positions matching TRBD2. Germline CDR1 and CDR2: MNHEY and SMNVEV (reference sequence). The CDR3 length is 15 residues. V was pared by 4 bases and J by 2 bases, with 3 bases of the junction left unmatched. The chain's CDR3 is CASSWGTSVTDTQYF. The CDR3 nucleotides are TGTGCCAGCAGTTGGGGGACTAGCGTCACAGATACGCAGTATTTT.